These 19 T cell receptor beta chains were all obtained from the same sample, sequenced in a study of T cell responses to AZD1222 COVID-19 vaccine. Sequencing used immunoSEQ multiplex PCR; TCRdb keeps in-frame clones, though not all of them. The sample includes roughly 150,000 clones, roughly nine tenths of them seen just once. This material consisted of peripheral blood, taken 28 days after the second AZD1222 dose. Receptors originate from an adult who received the AZD1222 COVID-19 vaccine.

V usage is TRBV6-1 and J usage is TRBJ1-5, with D uncertain. The V gene's germline CDR1 is MNHNS and CDR2 SASEGT. This CDR3 has 12 residues. The ends were cut back, 3 bases at V and 14 bases at J, with 14 bases in the middle. The DNA of the CDR3 is TGTGCCAGCAGTGAGGGTCTCTTGATGAAGCATTTT. Amino acid sequence: CASSEGLLMKHF.

The rearrangement links TRBV5-4 to TRBJ2-7; possibly TRBD1 for D (6 bases). The CDR3 sequence is 15 residues long. Germline V lookup: CDR1 SGHNT, CDR2 YYREEE (reference sequence). The V and J ends lost 4 bases and 2 bases respectively, with 16 bases between them. The CDR3: CASSPGAGAAYEQYF. CDR3 DNA sequence: TGTGCCAGCAGCCCAGGGGCAGGGGCGGCCTACGAGCAGTACTTC.

The V and J genes are TRBV5-4 and TRBJ1-1, with 12 bases fitting TRBD1. This CDR3 comprises 18 residues. Per germline, CDR1 SGHNT and CDR2 YYREEE (reference sequence). V lost 4 bases and J lost 2; bases outside the gene matches: 12. The chain's CDR3 is CASSRPPGQGALNTEAFF. The CDR3 DNA reads as TGTGCCAGCAGCCGACCCCCGGGACAGGGGGCATTAAACACTGAAGCTTTCTTT.

V is TRBV21-1 and J is TRBJ2-5; the table gives TRBD2 as D, unverified against the DNA. TRBV21-1 is reported as a pseudogene. The length of the CDR3 is 11 residues. The CDR3 here is CASSCTETQYF. The CDR3 coding sequence is TGTGCCAGCAGCTGTACTGAGACCCAGTACTTC.

The chain links TRBV19 to TRBJ1-5; D gene ambiguous. Germline CDR1 is LNHDA and CDR2 is SQIVND (reference sequence). The length of the CDR3 is 16 residues. V was shortened by 3 bases and J by 2 bases, with 14 bases between the two germline ends. The CDR3 DNA follows: TGTGCCAGTAGTATTATCGGCGGAAGGGGCAATCAGCCCCAGCATTTT. It encodes CASSIIGGRGNQPQHF.

V and J are TRBV7-2 and TRBJ1-6, with TRBD1 as a possible D gene (5 bases). The V and J ends lost 5 bases and 9 bases respectively, with 17 bases between them. The CDR3 is made up of 15 amino acids. Germline V lookup: CDR1 SGHTA, CDR2 FQGNSA. The DNA for the CDR3 is TGTGCCAGCAGCCCCCAACTGGGGCTTGGTTCACCCCTCCACTTT. Amino acids: CASSPQLGLGSPLHF.

The CDR3 sequence is CASGGQGYQPQHF. In DNA, the CDR3 is TGTGCCAGTGGAGGACAGGGGTATCAGCCCCAGCATTTT. The V call is TRBV19, the J call TRBJ1-5; 9 nucleotides agree with TRBD1. This CDR3 region has 13 residues. Germline lookup yields CDR1 LNHDA and CDR2 SQIVND (reference sequence). Losses at the gene ends were 8 bases for V and 5 bases for J; bases not matched to a gene: 4.

The rearrangement uses TRBV21-1 and TRBJ1-4. TRBV21-1 is a pseudogene segment. The CDR3 is 19 residues long. CDR3 nucleotide sequence: TGTGCCAGCAGCAAAAAACCAGAGAAAGGAAGAGCAACTAATGAAAAACTGTTTTTT. Its translation: CASSKKPEKGRATNEKLFF.

Worth noting for this clone: This sample includes further DNA sequences coding for the same CDR3. This chain uses TRBV6-2 or TRBV6-3 with TRBJ2-5; no reliable D call. Germline CDR1 is MNHEY and CDR2 is SVGEGT. The CDR3 consists of 12 residues. V was clipped by 2 bases and J by 2 bases, with 3 bases between them. DNA of the CDR3: TGTGCCAGCAGTTACCCTCAAGAGACCCAGTACTTC. Translating it yields CASSYPQETQYF.

The chain has TRBV7-2 and TRBJ2-7; 11 positions agree with TRBD2. CDR1 and CDR2 from the germline V gene are SGHTA and FQGNSA. The CDR3 consists of 14 residues. The trim removed 6 bases at V and 3 bases at J, leaving 4 bases unmatched. CDR3 in DNA: TGTGCCAGCAGACCCGGGACTAGCGGCTACGAGCAGTACTTC. Protein: CASRPGTSGYEQYF.

The CDR3 sequence: CASSQELAGRNEQFF. DNA for the CDR3: TGCGCCAGCAGCCAAGAGCTAGCGGGGAGGAATGAGCAGTTCTTC. The chain is built from TRBV4-1 and TRBJ2-1; TRBD2 matches at 9 bases. The CDR3 extends over 15 amino acids. Germline CDR1 and CDR2: MGHRA and YSYEKL. The V gene end was trimmed by 0 bases and the J gene end by 7 bases; junction bases not matched to a gene: 4.

The chain links TRBV6-6 to TRBJ2-1; 9 bases agree with TRBD2. Per the germline V gene, CDR1 is MNHNY and CDR2 is SVGAGI (reference sequence). The V segment lost 0 bases and the J segment 8 bases; nucleotides outside the gene matches: 8. This CDR3 region has 16 residues. The CDR3 loop reads CASSYSAGGAKDEQFF. The CDR3 region has the DNA TGTGCCAGCAGTTACTCTGCGGGGGGGGCAAAGGATGAGCAGTTCTTC.

This clone was detected once. V is TRBV9 and J is TRBJ1-2; TRBD1 might be the D (5 bases). The CDR3 is 14 residues long. The V end lost 4 bases, the J end lost 2 bases, and 12 bases lay between the germline ends. Germline loops: CDR1 SGDLS, CDR2 YYNGEE. CDR3 nucleotide sequence: TGTGCCAGCAGCTTGCGGTGGGGGAACTATGGCTACACCTTC. It codes for CASSLRWGNYGYTF.

As concerns this clone: The same CDR3 can be traced to other DNA sequences in this sample. The chain links TRBV3-1 (or the pseudogene TRBV3-2) to TRBJ2-7; D call uncertain. V was trimmed by 1 base and J by 1 base, leaving 5 bases between them. The CDR3 spans 13 residues. Germline CDR1 is LGHDT and CDR2 is YNNKEL (reference sequence). The CDR3 region has the DNA TGTGCCAGCAGCCAAGTCCCATCCTACGAGCAGTACTTC. Translating it yields CASSQVPSYEQYF.

This sequence joins TRBV11-3 and TRBJ2-1, with D tentatively TRBD1 or TRBD2 (5 bases each). V lost 4 bases and J 3 bases, leaving 10 bases between the germline ends. CDR3 length: 14 residues. Germline values: CDR1 SGHNT, CDR2 YENEEA. The CDR3 DNA reads TGTGCCAGCAGCTCGGGACGTGACTACAATGAGCAGTTCTTC. Translated, it gives CASSSGRDYNEQFF. Drawing the rest from reference TRBV11-3 and TRBJ2-1, the complete variable domain is EAGVVQSPRYKIIEKKQPVAFWCNPISGHNTLYWYLQNLGQGPELLIRYENEEAVDDSQLPKDRFSAERLKGVDSTLKIQPAELGDSAVYLCASSSGRDYNEQFFGPGTRLTVL.

The V call is TRBV3-1 (or the pseudogene TRBV3-2), the J call TRBJ2-1; 8 bases align to TRBD2. V lost 4 bases to trimming and J lost 9 bases; unmatched junction nucleotides: 5. Germline V gene data show CDR1 as LGHDT and CDR2 as YNNKEL (reference sequence). The CDR3 extends over 13 amino acids. The CDR3 region is CASSLLAGSEQFF. The CDR3 nucleotides read TGTGCCAGCAGCCTTCTAGCGGGTAGTGAGCAGTTCTTC.

This chain joins TRBV18 and TRBJ2-5; 7 bases are shared with TRBD1. Germline-derived CDR1 and CDR2 are KGHSH and LQKENI. The CDR3 is 12 residues long. J gave up 9 bases and V 5 bases, and 6 bases lay outside the gene matches. CDR3 amino acids: CASSSRQGSQYF. In DNA, the CDR3 is TGTGCCAGCTCATCCCGACAGGGCTCCCAGTACTTC.

The CDR3 region has the DNA TGTGCCAGCAGCAGATCTAGCGGGGGGTACAATGAGCAGTTCTTC. Encoded protein: CASSRSSGGYNEQFF. The V and J genes are TRBV3-1 (or the pseudogene TRBV3-2) and TRBJ2-1; 11 bases align to TRBD2. The CDR3 has 15 amino acids. Germline assignment: CDR1 LGHDT and CDR2 YNNKEL (reference sequence). V was clipped by 5 bases and J by 4 bases; unmatched bases: 4.

The chain links TRBV13 to TRBJ2-7; 11 nucleotides match TRBD2. CDR1 and CDR2 from the germline V gene are PRHDT and FYEKMQ (reference sequence). The V gene end was trimmed by 2 bases and the J gene end by 3 bases; junction bases not matched to a gene: 12. The CDR3 extends over 18 amino acids. CDR3 in amino acids: CASSLPPPGLAAFYEQYF. The CDR3 DNA reads as TGTGCCAGCAGCTTACCTCCCCCGGGACTAGCGGCCTTCTACGAGCAGTACTTC.